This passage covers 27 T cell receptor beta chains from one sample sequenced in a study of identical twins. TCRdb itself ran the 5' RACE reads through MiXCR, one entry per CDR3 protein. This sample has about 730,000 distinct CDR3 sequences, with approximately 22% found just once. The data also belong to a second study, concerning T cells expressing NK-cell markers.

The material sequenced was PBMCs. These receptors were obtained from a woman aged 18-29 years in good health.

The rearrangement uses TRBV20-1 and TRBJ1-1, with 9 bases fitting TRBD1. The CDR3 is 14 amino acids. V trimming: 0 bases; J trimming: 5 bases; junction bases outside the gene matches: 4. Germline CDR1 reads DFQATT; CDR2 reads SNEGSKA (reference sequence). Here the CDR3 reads CSAREGTGMTEAFF. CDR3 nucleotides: TGCAGTGCTAGAGAGGGGACAGGGATGACTGAAGCTTTCTTT.

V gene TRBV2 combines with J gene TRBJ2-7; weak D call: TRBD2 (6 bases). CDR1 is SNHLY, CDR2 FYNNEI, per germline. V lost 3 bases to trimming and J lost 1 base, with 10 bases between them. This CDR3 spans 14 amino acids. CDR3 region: CASSEDGTSYEQYF. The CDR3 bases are TGTGCCAGCAGTGAGGACGGGACTTCCTACGAGCAGTACTTC.

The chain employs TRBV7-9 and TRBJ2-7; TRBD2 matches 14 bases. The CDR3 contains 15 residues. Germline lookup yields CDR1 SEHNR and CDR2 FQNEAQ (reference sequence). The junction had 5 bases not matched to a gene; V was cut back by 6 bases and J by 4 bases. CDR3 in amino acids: CASSGTSGRRYEQYF. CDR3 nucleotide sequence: TGTGCCAGCAGTGGGACTAGCGGGAGAAGGTACGAGCAGTACTTC.

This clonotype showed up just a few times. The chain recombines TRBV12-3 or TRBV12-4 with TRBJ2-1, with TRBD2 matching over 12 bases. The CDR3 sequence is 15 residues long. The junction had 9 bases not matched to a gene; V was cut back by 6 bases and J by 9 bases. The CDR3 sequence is CASSLLAGGPGEQFF. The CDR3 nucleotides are TGTGCCAGCAGCCTCCTAGCGGGAGGGCCCGGTGAGCAGTTCTTC.

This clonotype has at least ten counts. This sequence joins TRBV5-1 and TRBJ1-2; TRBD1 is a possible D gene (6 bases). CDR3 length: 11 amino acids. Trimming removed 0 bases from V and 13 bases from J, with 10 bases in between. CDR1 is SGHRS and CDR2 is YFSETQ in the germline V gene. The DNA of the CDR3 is TGCGCCAGCAGCTTGGAAGGGGGAGCCACCTTC. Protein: CASSLEGGATF.

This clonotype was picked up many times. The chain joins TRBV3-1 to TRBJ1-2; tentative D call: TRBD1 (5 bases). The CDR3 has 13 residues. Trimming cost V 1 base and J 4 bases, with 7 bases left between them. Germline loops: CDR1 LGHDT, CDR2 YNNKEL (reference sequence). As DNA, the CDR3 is TGTGCCAGCAGCCAAGGACAGAGCTATGGCTACACCTTC. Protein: CASSQGQSYGYTF.

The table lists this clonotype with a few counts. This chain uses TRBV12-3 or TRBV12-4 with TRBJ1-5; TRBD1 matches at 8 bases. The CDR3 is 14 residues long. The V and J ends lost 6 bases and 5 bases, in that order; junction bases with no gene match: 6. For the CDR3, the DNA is TGTGCCAGCAGGTCGACAGGGGATCATCAGCCCCAGCATTTT. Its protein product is CASRSTGDHQPQHF.

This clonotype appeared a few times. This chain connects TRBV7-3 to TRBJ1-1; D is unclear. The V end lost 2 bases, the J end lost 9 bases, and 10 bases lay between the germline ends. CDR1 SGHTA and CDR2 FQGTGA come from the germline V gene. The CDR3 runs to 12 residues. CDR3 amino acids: CASSLGQEKAFF. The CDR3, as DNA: TGTGCCAGCAGCTTAGGGCAAGAAAAAGCTTTCTTT.

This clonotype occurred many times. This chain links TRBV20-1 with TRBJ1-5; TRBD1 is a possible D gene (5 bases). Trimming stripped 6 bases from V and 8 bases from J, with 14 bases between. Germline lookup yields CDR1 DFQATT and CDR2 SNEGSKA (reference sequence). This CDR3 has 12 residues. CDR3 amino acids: CSARDGLEPQHF. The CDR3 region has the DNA TGCAGTGCAAGGGACGGCTTAGAGCCCCAGCATTTT.

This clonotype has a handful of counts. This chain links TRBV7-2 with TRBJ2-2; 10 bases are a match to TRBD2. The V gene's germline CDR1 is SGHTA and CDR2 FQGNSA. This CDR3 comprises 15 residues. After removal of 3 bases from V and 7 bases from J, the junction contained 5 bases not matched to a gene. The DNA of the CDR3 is TGTGCCAGCAGCTTCCTGGGGACTAGCGTCGGGGAGCTGTTTTTT. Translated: CASSFLGTSVGELFF.

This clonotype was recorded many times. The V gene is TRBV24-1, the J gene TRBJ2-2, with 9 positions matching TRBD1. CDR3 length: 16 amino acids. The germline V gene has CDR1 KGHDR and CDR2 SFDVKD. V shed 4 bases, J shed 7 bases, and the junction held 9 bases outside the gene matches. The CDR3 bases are TGTGCCACCAGTGACTCGGGACAGGGAGGGTACGGGGAGCTGTTTTTT. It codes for CATSDSGQGGYGELFF.

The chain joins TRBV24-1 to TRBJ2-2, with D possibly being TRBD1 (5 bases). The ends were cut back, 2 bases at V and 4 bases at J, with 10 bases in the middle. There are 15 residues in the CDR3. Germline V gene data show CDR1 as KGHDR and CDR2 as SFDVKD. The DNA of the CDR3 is TGTGCCACCAGTGATTCCAGGGATCCCACCGGGGAGCTGTTTTTT. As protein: CATSDSRDPTGELFF.

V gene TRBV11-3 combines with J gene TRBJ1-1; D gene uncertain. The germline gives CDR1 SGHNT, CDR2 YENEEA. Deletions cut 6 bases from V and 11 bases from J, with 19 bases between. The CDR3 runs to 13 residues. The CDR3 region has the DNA TGTGCCAGCAGTCCTACCGGGAGGCAGCAGGCTTTCTTT. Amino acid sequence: CASSPTGRQQAFF.

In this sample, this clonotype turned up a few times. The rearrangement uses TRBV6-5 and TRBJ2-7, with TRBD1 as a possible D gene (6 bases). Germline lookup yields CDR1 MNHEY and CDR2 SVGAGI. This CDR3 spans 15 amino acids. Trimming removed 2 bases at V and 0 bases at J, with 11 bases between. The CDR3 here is CASSYTGISSYEQYF. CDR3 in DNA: TGTGCCAGCAGTTACACAGGGATAAGCTCCTACGAGCAGTACTTC.

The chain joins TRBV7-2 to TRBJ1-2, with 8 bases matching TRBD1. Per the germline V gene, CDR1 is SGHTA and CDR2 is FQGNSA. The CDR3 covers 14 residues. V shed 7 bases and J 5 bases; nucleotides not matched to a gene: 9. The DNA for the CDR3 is TGTGCCAGCACCTGGACAGGGACGTCTTATGGCTACACCTTC. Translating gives CASTWTGTSYGYTF.

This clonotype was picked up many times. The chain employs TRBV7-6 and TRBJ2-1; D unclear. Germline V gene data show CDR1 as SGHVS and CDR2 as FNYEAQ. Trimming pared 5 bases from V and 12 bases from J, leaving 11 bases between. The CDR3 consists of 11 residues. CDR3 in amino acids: CASSPPVVQFF. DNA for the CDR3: TGTGCCAGCAGCCCCCCGGTAGTGCAGTTCTTC.

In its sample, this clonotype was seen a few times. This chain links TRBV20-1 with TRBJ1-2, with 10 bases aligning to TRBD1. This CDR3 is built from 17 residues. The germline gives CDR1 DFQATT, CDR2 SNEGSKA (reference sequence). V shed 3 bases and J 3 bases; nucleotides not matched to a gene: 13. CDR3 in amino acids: CSARVFLGQGKYYGYTF. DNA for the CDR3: TGCAGTGCTAGGGTGTTTTTGGGACAGGGGAAGTACTATGGCTACACCTTC.

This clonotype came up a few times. CDR3 DNA: TGTGCCAGCAGTTTAATGAGACAGGCTTACAATGAGCAGTTCTTC. As protein: CASSLMRQAYNEQFF. V and J are TRBV12-3 or TRBV12-4 and TRBJ2-1, with D perhaps matching TRBD1 (6 bases). With 2 bases removed from V and 4 bases from J, the gap between germline ends came to 12 bases. This CDR3 comprises 15 residues.

The CDR3 is CASTSGRVYQETQYF. CDR3 sequence (DNA): TGTGCCAGCACCTCCGGTCGGGTGTACCAAGAGACCCAGTACTTC. The genes are TRBV5-5 and TRBJ2-5; D is undetermined. The CDR3 has 15 residues. CDR1 and CDR2 from the germline V gene are SGHKS and YYEKEE (reference sequence). Deletions cut 6 bases from V and 0 bases from J, with 15 bases between.

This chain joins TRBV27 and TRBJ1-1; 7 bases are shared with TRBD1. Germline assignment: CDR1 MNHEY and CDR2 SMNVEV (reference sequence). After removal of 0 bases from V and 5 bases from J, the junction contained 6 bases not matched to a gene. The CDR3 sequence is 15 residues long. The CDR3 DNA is TGTGCCAGCAGTTTATCCAGGGGGGGAGGGACTGAAGCTTTCTTT. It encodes CASSLSRGGGTEAFF.

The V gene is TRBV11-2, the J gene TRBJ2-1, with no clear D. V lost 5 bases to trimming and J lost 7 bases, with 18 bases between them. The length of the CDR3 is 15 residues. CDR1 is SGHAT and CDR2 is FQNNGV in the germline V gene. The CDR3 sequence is CASSPLTGPRNEQFF. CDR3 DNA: TGTGCCAGCAGCCCGCTAACCGGTCCCCGTAATGAGCAGTTCTTC.

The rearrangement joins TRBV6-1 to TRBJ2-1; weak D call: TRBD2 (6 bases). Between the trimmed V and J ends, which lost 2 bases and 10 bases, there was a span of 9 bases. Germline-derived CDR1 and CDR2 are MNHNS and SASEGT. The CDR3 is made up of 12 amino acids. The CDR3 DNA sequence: TGTGCCAGCAGTGAAATGACTAGGGAGCAGTTCTTC. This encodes CASSEMTREQFF.

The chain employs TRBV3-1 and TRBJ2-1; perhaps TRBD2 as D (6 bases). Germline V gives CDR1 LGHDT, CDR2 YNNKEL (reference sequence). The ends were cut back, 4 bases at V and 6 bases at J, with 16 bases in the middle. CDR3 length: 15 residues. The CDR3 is CASSPTGAVANEQFF. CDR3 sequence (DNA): TGTGCCAGCAGCCCAACGGGAGCCGTAGCCAATGAGCAGTTCTTC.

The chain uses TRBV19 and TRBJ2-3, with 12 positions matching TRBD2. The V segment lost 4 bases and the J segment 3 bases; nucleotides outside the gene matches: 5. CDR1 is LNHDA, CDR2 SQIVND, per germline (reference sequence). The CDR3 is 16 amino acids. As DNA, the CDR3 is TGTGCCAGTAGTACCCGGACTAGCGGGAAAACAGATACGCAGTATTTT. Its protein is CASSTRTSGKTDTQYF.

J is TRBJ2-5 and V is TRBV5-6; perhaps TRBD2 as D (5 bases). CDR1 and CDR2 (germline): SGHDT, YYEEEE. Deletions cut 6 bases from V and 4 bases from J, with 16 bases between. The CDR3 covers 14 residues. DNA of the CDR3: TGTGCCAGCATCCCGACGGGAATGAGAGAGACCCAGTACTTC. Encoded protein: CASIPTGMRETQYF.

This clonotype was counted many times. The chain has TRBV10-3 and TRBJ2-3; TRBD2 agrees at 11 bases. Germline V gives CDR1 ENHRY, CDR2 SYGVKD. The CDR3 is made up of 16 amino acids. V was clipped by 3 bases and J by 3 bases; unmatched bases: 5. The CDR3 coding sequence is TGTGCCATCAGTGAATCTAGCGGGGGGAGGACAGATACGCAGTATTTT. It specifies CAISESSGGRTDTQYF.

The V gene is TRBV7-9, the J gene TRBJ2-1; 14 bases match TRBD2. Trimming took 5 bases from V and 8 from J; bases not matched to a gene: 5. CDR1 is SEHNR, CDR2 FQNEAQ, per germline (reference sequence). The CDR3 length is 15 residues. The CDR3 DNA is TGTGCCAGCAGCCCGTCGACTAGCGGGAGGGATGAGCAGTTCTTC. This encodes CASSPSTSGRDEQFF.